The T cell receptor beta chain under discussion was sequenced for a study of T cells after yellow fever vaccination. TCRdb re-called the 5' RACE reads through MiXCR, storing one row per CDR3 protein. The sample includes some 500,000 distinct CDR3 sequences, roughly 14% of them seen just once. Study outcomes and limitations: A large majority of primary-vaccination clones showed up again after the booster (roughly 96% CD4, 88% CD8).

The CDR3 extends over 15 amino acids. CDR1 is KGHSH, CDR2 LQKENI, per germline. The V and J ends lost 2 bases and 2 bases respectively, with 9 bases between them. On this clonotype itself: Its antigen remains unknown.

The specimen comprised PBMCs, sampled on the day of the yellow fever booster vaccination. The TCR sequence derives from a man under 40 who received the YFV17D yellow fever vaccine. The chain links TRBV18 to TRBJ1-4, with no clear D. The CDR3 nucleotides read TGTGCCAGCTCACCAGACACGGCGACTAATGAAAAACTGTTTTTT. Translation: CASSPDTATNEKLFF.